This T cell receptor beta chain was sequenced for a study of T cell repertoires in cytomegalovirus infection. Study overall: Carrying CMV and the relevant HLA type showed in public TCR beta signatures.

TCRdb recomputed calls from the reads with MiXCR, one row per CDR3 protein. Of 250,000 to 300,000 distinct CDR3 sequences in the sample, more than 20% were seen once. This clonotype was seen a few times. CDR3 size: 16 residues. CDR1 and CDR2 from the germline V gene are SEHNR and FQNEAQ (reference sequence). With 5 bases removed from V and 0 bases from J, the gap between germline ends came to 17 bases. The sequencing sample was made of PBMCs. The gene calls are TRBV7-9 and TRBJ2-7, with D perhaps TRBD1 (6 bases). This receptor was identified in a human donor in good health (CMV status not recorded). Some clones in this sample may be carry-over from other donors' samples. The CDR3 DNA reads TGTGCCAGCAGCCCACAGGGTGGGATGGCCTCCTACGAGCAGTACTTC. Translated, it gives CASSPQGGMASYEQYF.